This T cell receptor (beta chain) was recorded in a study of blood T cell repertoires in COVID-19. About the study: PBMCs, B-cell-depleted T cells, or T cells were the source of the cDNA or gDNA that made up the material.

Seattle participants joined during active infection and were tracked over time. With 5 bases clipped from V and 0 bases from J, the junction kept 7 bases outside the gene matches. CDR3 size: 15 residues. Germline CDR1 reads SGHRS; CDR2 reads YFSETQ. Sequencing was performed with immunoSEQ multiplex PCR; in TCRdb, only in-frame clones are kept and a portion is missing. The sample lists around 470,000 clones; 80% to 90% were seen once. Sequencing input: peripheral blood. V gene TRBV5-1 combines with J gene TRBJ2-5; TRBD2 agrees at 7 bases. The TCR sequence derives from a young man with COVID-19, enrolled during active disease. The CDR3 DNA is TGCGCCAGCAGTAGGACTAGGGCATACCAAGAGACCCAGTACTTC. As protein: CASSRTRAYQETQYF.